This TCR beta chain emerged from a study of control samples from healthy donors and cancer patients. V gave up 4 bases and J gave up 0 bases, with 10 bases separating them. CDR3 length: 14 amino acids. Data came from immunoSEQ multiplex PCR; TCRdb stores just in-frame clones and leaves some out. The sample has about 29,000 clones, nearly 90% seen once. What was sequenced was formalin-fixed, paraffin-embedded tissue. The chain has TRBV23-1 and TRBJ2-7; D remains ambiguous. TRBV23-1 counts as an open reading frame of uncertain function. The TCR sequence derives from a female donor with melanoma. The CDR3 is CASSPPRSSYEQYF. For the CDR3, the DNA is TGCGCCAGCAGTCCCCCTAGAAGCTCCTACGAGCAGTACTTC.